The next 8 T cell receptor beta chains were all read from a single sample in a study of blood T cells in healthy people across ages. Alongside a J-beta primer mix, a sample-barcoded 5' primer served in a second PCR lasting roughly 6 to 11 cycles. TCRdb re-called the 5' RACE reads with MiXCR, one entry per CDR3 protein. The table includes roughly 680,000 distinct CDR3 sequences, approximately 52% detected once. The sequenced material came from blood. All receptors derive from a woman older than 75 in good health.

This clonotype was detected only a few times. This chain links TRBV30 with TRBJ2-7, with D possibly matching TRBD1 (6 bases). The germline V and J ends were trimmed by 2 bases and 3 bases, with 8 bases remaining between them. This CDR3 spans 12 amino acids. Germline V gene lookup returns CDR1 GTSNPN and CDR2 SVGIG (reference sequence). CDR3 nucleotides: TGTGCCTGGAGTCCACAGGGCTACGAGCAGTACTTC. Translated: CAWSPQGYEQYF.

The chain combines TRBV10-3 with TRBJ2-1; D possibly corresponds to TRBD1 (5 bases). This CDR3 contains 17 residues. CDR1 is ENHRY, CDR2 SYGVKD, per germline. The V gene lost 3 bases and the J gene lost 4 bases, with 19 bases spanning the gap. The CDR3 nucleotides are TGTGCCATCAGTGACAGTGTAGGGCAGGGTTCTTACAATGAGCAGTTCTTC. Translated: CAISDSVGQGSYNEQFF.

The chain carries TRBV6-6 and TRBJ2-6, with a weak D call TRBD2 (5 bases). Germline V gene sequence: CDR1 MNHNY, CDR2 SVGAGI (reference sequence). Trimming removed 6 bases from V and 1 base from J, with 10 bases in between. The CDR3 contains 15 residues. The CDR3 DNA reads as TGTGCCAGCAGATTAGGGAGTTCTGGGGCCAACGTCCTGACTTTC. It codes for CASRLGSSGANVLTF.

The rearrangement joins TRBV5-1 to TRBJ2-1; D could derive from TRBD1 or TRBD2 (6 bases each). Gene TRBJ2-7 matches the end of the DNA better, so the J call may be wrong. The CDR3 loop spans 17 amino acids. Germline V gene lookup returns CDR1 SGHRS and CDR2 YFSETQ. CDR3 loop: CASSLAGAAIAYSEQYF. CDR3 nucleotides: TGCGCCAGCAGCTTGGCGGGGGCGGCAATAGCCTACAGTGAGCAGTACTTC.

This clonotype was counted at least ten times. The chain recombines TRBV6-5 with TRBJ2-3; D is ambiguous. V was pared by 10 bases and J by 2 bases, with 13 bases between. The CDR3 has 13 amino acids. Germline lookup yields CDR1 MNHEY and CDR2 SVGAGI. This CDR3 reads CATLNGPTDTQYF. Here the CDR3 DNA reads TGTGCCACTCTTAACGGACCCACAGATACGCAGTATTTT.

This clonotype was observed many times. The V call is TRBV28, the J call TRBJ1-2; 10 bases line up with TRBD1. The ends lost 6 bases at V and 7 bases at J; junction bases unmatched: 11. The CDR3 sequence is 15 residues long. Per germline, CDR1 MDHEN and CDR2 SYDVKM. For the CDR3, the DNA is TGTGCCAGCAGCTACCCGGGACAGGGGAAGTCTGGCTACACCTTC. As protein: CASSYPGQGKSGYTF.

The rearrangement uses TRBV12-3 or TRBV12-4 and TRBJ2-3; perhaps TRBD1 as D (5 bases). V lost 3 bases, J lost 1 base, and 11 bases lay in between. CDR3 size: 15 residues. The CDR3 here is CASSFDSRGTDTQYF. Written as DNA, the CDR3 is TGTGCCAGCAGTTTCGACAGTCGTGGCACAGATACGCAGTATTTT.

V and J are TRBV29-1 and TRBJ2-5; TRBD1 matches at 7 bases. The germline CDR1 and CDR2 sequences are SQVTM and ANQGSEA. V trimming: 7 bases; J trimming: 2 bases; junction bases outside the gene matches: 10. The length of the CDR3 is 14 residues. The CDR3 coding sequence is TGCAGCGGTACCGGGACAGCTACTCAAGAGACCCAGTACTTC. Its protein product is CSGTGTATQETQYF.